Presented here are 23 T cell receptor beta chains from one specimen sequenced in a study of blood T cell repertoires in COVID-19. TCRdb keeps only in-frame clones here, not all; method: immunoSEQ multiplex PCR. The sample yields approximately 240,000 clones, roughly 86% seen once. Sequencing was performed on peripheral blood. The receptors shown here come from a woman aged 30 to 39 who had recovered from COVID-19.

The chain links TRBV15 to TRBJ1-1, with D possibly being TRBD1 (5 bases). In germline, CDR1 is LNHNV, CDR2 YYDKDF (reference sequence). CDR3 size: 15 residues. V lost 5 bases to trimming and J lost 3 bases, with 16 bases between them. The CDR3 reads CATSRTRQGDTEAFF. CDR3 nucleotides: TGTGCCACCAGCCGCACCCGGCAGGGTGACACTGAAGCTTTCTTT.

The chain couples TRBV9 to TRBJ1-1; 8 nucleotides line up with TRBD1. This CDR3 is 12 amino acids long. CDR1 SGDLS and CDR2 YYNGEE come from the germline V gene. After removal of 5 bases from V and 5 bases from J, the junction contained 2 bases not matched to a gene. Here the CDR3 DNA reads TGTGCCAGCAGAGACAGGGGTACTGAAGCTTTCTTT. As protein: CASRDRGTEAFF. Full variable domain (missing parts from reference TRBV9 and TRBJ1-1): DSGVTQTPKHLITATGQRVTLRCSPRSGDLSVYWYQQSLDQGLQFLIQYYNGEERAKGNILERFSAQQFPDLHSELNLSSLELGDSALYFCASRDRGTEAFFGQGTRLTVV.

The gene calls are TRBV4-2 and TRBJ2-3, with 9 bases fitting TRBD2. V lost 0 bases, J lost 3 bases, and 7 bases stayed unmatched. The length of the CDR3 is 17 residues. CDR1 is LGHNA, CDR2 YNFKEQ, per germline. CDR3: CASSQDLGGLATDTQYF. In DNA form, the CDR3 reads TGTGCCAGCAGCCAAGATCTCGGGGGACTAGCAACAGATACGCAGTATTTT.

The CDR3 here is CASSVGTVGMNTEAFF. The CDR3 DNA reads as TGTGCCAGCAGCGTAGGGACAGTGGGAATGAACACTGAAGCTTTCTTT. The V gene is TRBV9, the J gene TRBJ1-1, with D possibly matching TRBD1 (6 bases). Germline V gene lookup returns CDR1 SGDLS and CDR2 YYNGEE. The CDR3 is 16 amino acids. V lost 0 bases to trimming and J lost 0 bases, with 12 bases between them.

The chain is built from TRBV5-1 and TRBJ2-5, with D perhaps matching TRBD2 (6 bases). In germline, CDR1 is SGHRS, CDR2 YFSETQ. Trimming cost V 4 bases and J 5 bases, with 15 bases left between them. This CDR3 contains 14 residues. CDR3 sequence reads: CASSPGAVSETQYF. The DNA of the CDR3 is TGCGCCAGCAGCCCGGGAGCGGTTAGTGAGACCCAGTACTTC.

The rearrangement joins TRBV9 to TRBJ2-7; 7 bases are a match to TRBD2. Losses at the gene ends were 4 bases for V and 2 bases for J; bases not matched to a gene: 6. CDR1 SGDLS and CDR2 YYNGEE come from the germline V gene. This CDR3 has 14 amino acids. CDR3 residues: CASSLGGGPYEQYF. CDR3 bases: TGTGCCAGCAGCCTGGGCGGGGGTCCCTACGAGCAGTACTTC.

This chain connects TRBV3-1 (or the pseudogene TRBV3-2) to TRBJ2-5; the match to TRBD2 covers 9 bases. Germline CDR1 and CDR2: LGHDT and YNNKEL (reference sequence). This CDR3 is 14 amino acids long. V shed 5 bases, J shed 2 bases, and the junction held 3 bases outside the gene matches. CDR3 DNA: TGTGCCAGCAGCAGAGCGGGGGGACAAGAGACCCAGTACTTC. Translation: CASSRAGGQETQYF.

V is TRBV2 and J is TRBJ2-7, with 8 nucleotides matching TRBD1. J gave up 11 bases and V 6 bases, and 9 bases lay outside the gene matches. Germline assignment: CDR1 SNHLY and CDR2 FYNNEI. This CDR3 contains 12 residues. The CDR3 coding sequence is TGTGCCAGCAGGACCTTACAGGGGGATAAGTACTTC. Protein sequence: CASRTLQGDKYF. Complete variable domain (other parts from reference TRBV2 and TRBJ2-7): EPEVTQTPSHQVTQMGQEVILRCVPISNHLYFYWYRQILGQKVEFLVSFYNNEISEKSEIFDDQFSVERPDGSNFTLKIRSTKLEDSAMYFCASRTLQGDKYFGPGTRLTVT.

This clone came up once. This sequence joins TRBV3-1 (or the pseudogene TRBV3-2) and TRBJ1-1; TRBD1 is a possible D gene (6 bases). Germline CDR1 is LGHDT and CDR2 is YNNKEL (reference sequence). The CDR3 runs 15 residues. The V gene lost 1 base and the J gene lost 5 bases, with 14 bases spanning the gap. CDR3 coding DNA: TGTGCCAGCAGCCAAGCGGGGGGCCGGGGGACTGAAGCTTTCTTT. This codes for CASSQAGGRGTEAFF.

CDR3 residues: CASSLTGLGDNEQFF. CDR3 in DNA: TGTGCCAGTAGTCTAACAGGGTTGGGGGACAATGAGCAGTTCTTC. The chain carries TRBV5-4 and TRBJ2-1; D may be TRBD1 (6 bases). V was clipped by 8 bases and J by 5 bases, with 20 bases between them. The length of the CDR3 is 15 residues. Germline lookup yields CDR1 SGHNT and CDR2 YYREEE (reference sequence).

V gene TRBV15 combines with J gene TRBJ2-7; 8 bases match TRBD1. The ends lost 4 bases at V and 3 bases at J; junction bases unmatched: 8. The V gene's germline CDR1 is LNHNV and CDR2 YYDKDF (reference sequence). CDR3 length equals 15 residues. Here the CDR3 DNA reads TGTGCCACCAGCACAGGACAGGGTGGTGGCTACGAGCAGTACTTC. It encodes CATSTGQGGGYEQYF.

The chain employs TRBV12-3 or TRBV12-4 and TRBJ2-7, with a tentative D call TRBD2 (5 bases). The CDR3 runs 12 residues. The V end lost 3 bases, the J end lost 6 bases, and 9 bases lay between the germline ends. CDR3 amino acids: CASSFRGSEQYF. CDR3 nucleotides: TGTGCCAGCAGTTTTCGCGGGTCCGAGCAGTACTTC.

V is TRBV19 and J is TRBJ1-4; D possibly corresponds to TRBD1 (5 bases). This CDR3 has 16 residues. In germline, CDR1 is LNHDA, CDR2 SQIVND (reference sequence). The V end lost 7 bases, the J end lost 0 bases, and 15 bases lay between the germline ends. CDR3 residues: CASNRGWLSTNEKLFF. CDR3 nucleotide sequence: TGTGCCAGTAATCGGGGGTGGTTGTCAACTAATGAAAAACTGTTTTTT.

This clone has only a few counts. The chain couples TRBV2 to TRBJ2-7; 10 bases fit TRBD2. The V segment lost 6 bases and the J segment 3 bases; nucleotides outside the gene matches: 8. Germline-derived CDR1 and CDR2 are SNHLY and FYNNEI. The CDR3 is made up of 15 amino acids. The DNA of the CDR3 is TGTGCCAGCAGCTCGCAGCGGGGGGGCTTCTACGAGCAGTACTTC. Translated: CASSSQRGGFYEQYF. The full variable domain, completed using reference TRBV2 and TRBJ2-7, is EPEVTQTPSHQVTQMGQEVILRCVPISNHLYFYWYRQILGQKVEFLVSFYNNEISEKSEIFDDQFSVERPDGSNFTLKIRSTKLEDSAMYFCASSSQRGGFYEQYFGPGTRLTVT.

This chain uses TRBV6-1 with TRBJ1-3; tentatively, D is TRBD1 (5 bases). The germline V and J ends were trimmed by 2 bases and 0 bases, with 11 bases remaining between them. This CDR3 contains 16 residues. Germline CDR1 reads MNHNS; CDR2 reads SASEGT. CDR3 amino acids: CASSEYLGGSGNTIYF. The CDR3 DNA follows: TGTGCCAGCAGTGAATATCTGGGGGGCTCTGGAAACACCATATATTTT.

This clone was detected once. The rearrangement uses TRBV19 and TRBJ2-4; D possibly corresponds to TRBD2 (5 bases). The V and J ends lost 5 bases and 4 bases respectively, with 15 bases between them. The CDR3 sequence is 15 residues long. CDR1 and CDR2 from the germline V gene are LNHDA and SQIVND (reference sequence). CDR3 amino acids: CASSPNDWTKNIQYF. The CDR3 DNA sequence: TGTGCCAGTAGTCCAAACGACTGGACTAAAAACATTCAGTACTTC.

The V gene is TRBV29-1, the J gene TRBJ2-7; the D is unclear. The CDR3 has 13 amino acids. V was shortened by 1 base and J by 5 bases, with 12 bases between the two germline ends. Germline assignment: CDR1 SQVTM and CDR2 ANQGSEA. CDR3 in DNA: TGCAGCGTTGAAGGGCAGCGTCCGCACGAGCAGTACTTC. Amino acid sequence: CSVEGQRPHEQYF.

This chain joins TRBV30 and TRBJ2-7, with D maybe TRBD1 (6 bases). Germline-derived CDR1 and CDR2 are GTSNPN and SVGIG (reference sequence). This CDR3 contains 12 residues. V lost 2 bases to trimming and J lost 4 bases, with 9 bases between them. This CDR3 is CAWSPTGYEQYF. The CDR3 DNA follows: TGTGCCTGGAGTCCGACAGGTTACGAGCAGTACTTC.

The V call is TRBV5-1, the J call TRBJ2-7, with TRBD1 matching over 9 bases. The V and J ends lost 2 bases and 5 bases, in that order; junction bases with no gene match: 2. Germline V gene data show CDR1 as SGHRS and CDR2 as YFSETQ. The CDR3 totals 13 residues. Here the CDR3 reads CASSFRDRDEQYF. Written as DNA, the CDR3 is TGCGCCAGCAGCTTCCGGGACAGGGACGAGCAGTACTTC.

The rearrangement joins TRBV30 to TRBJ2-3, with 11 bases fitting TRBD2. The CDR3 totals 16 residues. The germline CDR1 and CDR2 sequences are GTSNPN and SVGIG (reference sequence). Trimming removed 5 bases from V and 4 bases from J; junction bases left unmatched: 11. For the CDR3, the DNA is TGTGCCTGGGCAATGTTAGCGGGGGGGCCCCCAGATACGCAGTATTTT. Protein product: CAWAMLAGGPPDTQYF.

The CDR3 bases are TGTGCTAGTGGCTGGCGACTTGAAGAGACCCAGTACTTC. Its protein is CASGWRLEETQYF. The rearrangement uses TRBV12-5 and TRBJ2-5; no clear D gene. CDR1 and CDR2 from the germline V gene are LGHNT and FRNRAP. V dropped 6 bases and J dropped 3 bases, with 11 bases sitting between them. The CDR3 extends over 13 amino acids. Full variable domain (remainder filled in from reference TRBV12-5 and TRBJ2-5): DARVTQTPRHKVTEMGQEVTMRCQPILGHNTVFWYRQTMMQGLELLAYFRNRAPLDDSGMPKDRFSAEMPDATLATLKIQPSEPRDSAVYFCASGWRLEETQYFGPGTRLLVL.

V usage is TRBV5-1 and J usage is TRBJ2-1, with TRBD2 matching over 8 bases. V shed 4 bases and J 8 bases; nucleotides not matched to a gene: 14. CDR1 is SGHRS and CDR2 is YFSETQ in the germline V gene. The CDR3 totals 16 residues. The CDR3 DNA is TGCGCCAGCAGCCCACTCTACGGGTCGCGGGGGGATGAGCAGTTCTTC. Amino acid sequence: CASSPLYGSRGDEQFF.

This chain connects TRBV5-1 to TRBJ2-2; 8 bases are shared with TRBD2. This CDR3 has 18 residues. V lost 0 bases to trimming and J lost 2 bases; unmatched junction nucleotides: 9. Germline CDR1 SGHRS, CDR2 YFSETQ. The CDR3 DNA sequence: TGCGCCAGCAGCTTGGATGTTAAGCGGGGGACCAACACCGGGGAGCTGTTTTTT. Protein product: CASSLDVKRGTNTGELFF.